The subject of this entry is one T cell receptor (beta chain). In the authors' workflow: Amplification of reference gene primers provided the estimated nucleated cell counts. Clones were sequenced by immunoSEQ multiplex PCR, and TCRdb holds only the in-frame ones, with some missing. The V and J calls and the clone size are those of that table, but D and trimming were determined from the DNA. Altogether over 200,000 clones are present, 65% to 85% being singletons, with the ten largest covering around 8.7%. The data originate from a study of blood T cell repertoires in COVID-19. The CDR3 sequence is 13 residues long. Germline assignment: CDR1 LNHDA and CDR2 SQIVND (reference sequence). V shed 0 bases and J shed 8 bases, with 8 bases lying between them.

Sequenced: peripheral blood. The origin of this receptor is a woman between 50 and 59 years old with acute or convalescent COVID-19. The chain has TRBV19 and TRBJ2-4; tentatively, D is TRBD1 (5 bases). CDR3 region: CASSIDQGYIQYF. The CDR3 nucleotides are TGTGCCAGTAGTATAGATCAGGGTTACATTCAGTACTTC.